This is a list of T cell receptor beta chains from one sample in a study of cytomegalovirus exposure and HLA in healthy donors. Profiling relied on immunoSEQ multiplex PCR, and the TCRdb table lists in-frame clones only, not all of them. The data hold 150,000 to 200,000 clones, with 65% to 75% observed a single time. Sequenced material: PBMCs. These TCRs come from a human donor in good health. CDR3s include the opening cysteine and the closing phenylalanine or tryptophan. A D gene is named only where the DNA matches it firmly. Size values are once, few and many counts, or a class for expanded clones, and some rows have none.

clone_size	v_call	j_call	d_call	cdr3_aa	cdr3_nt
.	TRBV4-3	TRBJ2-1	TRBD2	CASSPGTSGDEQFF	TGCGCCAGCAGCCCAGGGACTAGCGGGGATGAGCAGTTCTTC
.	TRBV2	TRBJ2-2	TRBD2	CASTGGAGVGELFF	TGTGCCAGCACGGGGGGAGCCGGGGTCGGGGAGCTGTTTTTT
.	TRBV27	TRBJ1-1	.	CASSLSRAQNTEAFF	TGTGCCAGCAGTTTATCCAGGGCACAGAACACTGAAGCTTTCTTT
few	TRBV5-6	TRBJ2-1	.	CASIWGLAYNEQFF	TGTGCCAGCATTTGGGGGCTAGCCTACAATGAGCAGTTCTTC
.	TRBV18	TRBJ2-1	TRBD1	CASSPRETGGVHNEQFF	TGTGCCAGCTCACCTCGTGAGACAGGGGGTGTCCACAATGAGCAGTTCTTC
.	TRBV7-6	TRBJ1-6	.	CASSLSGMSSPLHF	TGTGCCAGCAGCTTATCCGGGATGTCTTCACCCCTCCACTTT
.	TRBV11-3	TRBJ2-3	TRBD1	CASSSNRGDTQYF	TGTGCCAGCAGCTCGAACAGGGGAGATACGCAGTATTTT
.	TRBV6-5	TRBJ1-5	TRBD1	CASTQTGGSNQPQHF	TGTGCCAGCACTCAGACAGGGGGGAGCAATCAGCCCCAGCATTTT
.	TRBV4-3	TRBJ1-2	TRBD1	CASSPQDRGNYGYTF	TGCGCCAGCAGCCCCCAGGACAGGGGAAACTATGGCTACACCTTC
.	TRBV4-2	TRBJ1-4	.	CASSQVGPGSGGNEKLFF	TGTGCCAGCAGCCAAGTCGGCCCTGGGTCGGGGGGGAATGAAAAACTGTTTTTT
.	TRBV6-1	TRBJ2-7	TRBD1	CASREDRAYEQYF	TGTGCCAGCAGAGAGGACAGGGCCTACGAGCAGTACTTC
.	TRBV5-4	TRBJ2-5	.	CASSLGPTRAQYF	TGTGCCAGCAGCCTCGGGCCGACTAGGGCCCAGTACTTC
few	TRBV6-1	TRBJ2-5	.	CASSEDVIFQETQYF	TGTGCCAGCAGTGAAGATGTCATTTTCCAAGAGACCCAGTACTTC
.	TRBV9	TRBJ1-1	TRBD1	CASSVDRGRSTEAFF	TGTGCCAGCAGCGTGGACAGGGGGAGAAGCACTGAAGCTTTCTTT
few	TRBV11-2	TRBJ1-2	.	CASSLMGSGTNYGYTF	TGTGCCAGCAGCTTAATGGGGTCTGGGACAAACTATGGCTACACCTTC
once	TRBV15	TRBJ2-7	.	CATSREERDSLRAVLRPQAYEQYF	.
.	TRBV7-9	TRBJ2-7	TRBD1	CASSFLRDRVDEQYF	TGTGCCAGCAGCTTTTTGAGGGACAGGGTCGACGAGCAGTACTTC
.	TRBV19	TRBJ2-7	TRBD1	CASSPLGQGVYEQYF	TGTGCCAGTAGCCCGCTGGGACAGGGGGTCTACGAGCAGTACTTC
.	TRBV7-2	TRBJ2-2	TRBD2	CASSLTLAGPQAGELFF	TGTGCCAGCAGCTTAACACTAGCGGGTCCCCAGGCCGGGGAGCTGTTTTTT
.	TRBV5-8	TRBJ1-2	.	CASSLPQNYGYTF	TGTGCCAGCAGCTTGCCACAGAACTATGGCTACACCTTC
few	TRBV21-1	TRBJ2-5	.	CASSKADGRAGDQETQYF	TGTGCCAGCAGCAAAGCTGATGGGAGGGCCGGGGACCAAGAGACCCAGTACTTC
few	TRBV29-1	TRBJ1-3	.	CSVEGGSETSGNTIYF	TGCAGCGTTGAAGGGGGCAGCGAGACCTCTGGAAACACCATATATTTT
.	TRBV18	TRBJ1-1	TRBD1	CASSPGQGPTEAFF	TGTGCCAGCTCACCAGGACAGGGGCCCACTGAAGCTTTCTTT
.	TRBV5-1	TRBJ1-1	TRBD1	CASSPGQAVAEAFF	TGCGCCAGCAGCCCAGGACAGGCGGTCGCTGAAGCTTTCTTT
once	TRBV5-4	TRBJ2-5	TRBD1	CASSWDSVPETQYF	TGTGCCAGCAGCTGGGACAGTGTGCCCGAGACCCAGTACTTC
few	TRBV4-1	TRBJ1-1	.	CASSQALTLRGTEAFF	TGCGCCAGCAGCCAAGCCTTGACCCTCCGGGGCACTGAAGCTTTCTTT
.	TRBV5-6	TRBJ2-1	TRBD2	CASSLERGGDYNEQFF	TGTGCCAGCAGCTTGGAGCGGGGGGGAGACTACAATGAGCAGTTCTTC